These T cell receptor beta chains were read from a single sample in a study of blood T cell repertoires in COVID-19. Here immunoSEQ multiplex PCR was the method, and the copy in TCRdb shows in-frame clones only, minus some. The table records 130,000 to 150,000 clones, roughly 84% of them present only once. The sample was PBMCs or T cells enriched from blood (not recorded which). The receptors were gathered from a woman in her forties or fifties who had been exposed to COVID-19. Both conserved end residues are part of each CDR3. D genes are given only for firm matches. Clone size is stated in some rows and not others, as once, few, many or a class when expanded.

NA,TRBV7-2,TRBJ1-1,NA,TGTGCCAGCAGCCTCAAATCGGGGACTGAAGCTTTCTTT,CASSLKSGTEAFF
NA,TRBV19,TRBJ1-1,TRBD1,TGTGCCAGTAGTATCCTTTTTCGGGACAGGGAAGCTTTCTTT,CASSILFRDREAFF
NA,TRBV7-8,TRBJ2-6,NA,TGTGCCAGCAGATCGACAGGAGGTGGGGCCAACGTCCTGACTTTC,CASRSTGGGANVLTF
NA,TRBV9,TRBJ2-4,NA,TGTGCCAGCAGCGTAGCTAGCATGGACATTCAGTACTTC,CASSVASMDIQYF
NA,TRBV6-5,TRBJ1-2,TRBD1,TGTGCCAGCGCGACAGGGGCGGCTGACGGGGCCTACACCTTC,CASATGAADGAYTF
once,TRBV24-1,TRBJ2-2,TRBD2,TGTGCCACCAGTGATCCAATAGCGGGGAGAACCGGGGAGCTGTTTTTT,CATSDPIAGRTGELFF
NA,TRBV15,TRBJ2-1,NA,TGTGCCACCAGCAGAGGATCCCTGACTAGGCGTAATGAGCAGTTCTTC,CATSRGSLTRRNEQFF
NA,TRBV18,TRBJ2-7,TRBD2,TGTGCCAGCTCACCAGGTACGGCTAGCGGGGGAAACACCTACGAGCAGTACTTC,CASSPGTASGGNTYEQYF
NA,TRBV7-9,TRBJ1-5,TRBD1,TGTGCCAGTGGGACAGGGGGCAATCAGCCCCAGCATTTT,CASGTGGNQPQHF
NA,TRBV5-1,TRBJ2-1,NA,TGCGCCAGCAGCTTCCTCCGCGTCAATGAGCAGTTCTTC,CASSFLRVNEQFF
NA,TRBV11-2,TRBJ1-1,NA,TGTGCCAGCAGCCCCCGTGCTGAAGCTTTCTTT,CASSPRAEAFF
NA,TRBV19,TRBJ1-6,NA,TGTGCCAGTAGTGGCGGTAGACTTAGTGGGAATTCACCCCTCCACTTT,CASSGGRLSGNSPLHF